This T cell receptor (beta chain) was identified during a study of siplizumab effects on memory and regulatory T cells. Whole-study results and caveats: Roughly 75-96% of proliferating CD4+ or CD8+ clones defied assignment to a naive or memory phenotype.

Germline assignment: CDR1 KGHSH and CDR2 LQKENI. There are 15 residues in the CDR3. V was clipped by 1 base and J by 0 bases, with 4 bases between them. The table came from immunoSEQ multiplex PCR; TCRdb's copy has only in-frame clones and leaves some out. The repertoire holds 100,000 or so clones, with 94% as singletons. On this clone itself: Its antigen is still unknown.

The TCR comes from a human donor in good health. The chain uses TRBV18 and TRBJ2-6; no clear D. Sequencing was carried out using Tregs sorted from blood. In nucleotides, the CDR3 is TGTGCCAGCTCACCACTTTACTCTGGGGCCAACGTCCTGACTTTC. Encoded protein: CASSPLYSGANVLTF.